This T cell receptor beta chain was identified during a study of blood T cell repertoires in COVID-19 (dated by TCRdb to 2019 to 2021). At the level of the whole study: The collaborator samples originated in the United States, Italy and Spain and spanned the acute and convalescent phases of COVID-19. The prospective study material was composed of cDNA or gDNA derived from T cells, B-cell-depleted T cells, or PBMCs. HLA class I and class II types, where available, came from metadata supplied by the sample provider rather than from assay-based typing. A freely available public database, intended as a resource for researchers studying the immune response to SARS-CoV-2, is where the repertoires were released. Samples came from the ongoing ImmuneRACE study (first 160 participants) plus 1,254 subjects from 6 global collaborators. Nearly every sample came with metadata listing a de-identified subject ID, COVID-19 status, age in years and sex. Subjects who had been exposed to COVID-19, were actively infected with it, or had recovered from it provided the deeply sampled blood TCRbeta repertoires that made up the dataset. The investigation overall reported the following: The amount of clinical and demographic metadata varied by source and participant and was provided uncurated.

Whole blood was collected in K2EDTA tubes by collaborating institutions according to the institutions' own protocols. Collaborator samples were shipped for TCRbeta analysis as frozen whole blood, isolated PBMCs, or DNA extracted from either sample type. From the cysteine up to the phenylalanine, the CDR3 has a length of 11 residues. The only DNA kept is the CDR3, 33 bases in frame from the first base. CDR1 and CDR2 are read off the germline V gene (reference sequence) as DFQATT and SNEGSKA. Here V drops 1 base and J drops 11 bases, and the junction holds 2 bases not matched to any gene. TCRbeta CDR3 regions were amplified from genomic DNA by means of the immunoSEQ Assay, a bias-controlled multiplex PCR. The authors' pipeline ran thus. The number of nucleated cells in each sample was estimated from the amplification of reference gene primers within the assay. To quantify the absolute abundance of each unique TCRbeta CDR3 rearrangement, sequence reads were collapsed and filtered. For each sample, productive Simpson clonality was calculated as the square root of Simpson's diversity index across productive rearrangements. Entries here come from immuneACCESS through TCRdb and include only in-frame sequences with V and J called. Some clones fail to appear in such tables; in the studies checked, an unresolved V gene covers under half of the shortfall, and the cause of the remainder is unknown. V and J calls and clone size are copied from that table; D and trimming were computed from the DNA. This sample comprises about 440,000 clones, roughly 90% of them detected only once. The biggest ten clones account for 4% to 5.5% of the sample.

To note about this clone: The antigen it recognizes is unknown. It has no much larger one-base neighbor in the sample; base qualities were not kept.

The sequencing input was peripheral blood. The rearrangement combines TRBV20-1 with TRBJ2-3, and 8 junctional nucleotides match TRBD2. The clonotype originates from a young woman with acute or convalescent COVID-19. The CDR3 reads CSARGTSRQYF. The nucleotides are TGCAGTGCTAGAGGGACTAGCAGGCAGTATTTT.